The 21 T cell receptor beta chains presented below share a single source sample, sequenced in a study of human CD8 memory T cell subsets. Production of TCR beta libraries used UMI-labeled 5' RACE as the method. TCRdb reprocessed the 5' RACE reads and keeps a single row for each CDR3 protein, giving no DNA. This repertoire includes some 10,000 distinct CDR3 sequences. The source material was CD8+ T cells from PBMCs. These receptors all come from a human donor in good health.

The chain uses TRBV6-5 and TRBJ2-7; TCRdb calls TRBD1, which cannot be checked without DNA. Germline V lookup: CDR1 MNHEY, CDR2 SVGAGI. The CDR3 has 14 residues. The CDR3 reads CASSKQGAAYEQYF.

This chain links TRBV11-3 with TRBJ1-5. The CDR3 covers 12 residues. Looked up from germline, CDR1 is SGHNT and CDR2 is YENEEA. The CDR3 spells CASSLSNQPQHF.

V and J are TRBV18 and TRBJ2-2. CDR3 length equals 15 residues. Germline loops: CDR1 KGHSH, CDR2 LQKENI. CDR3 in amino acids: CASSPRDTPSGELFF.

The CDR3: CASSPSLTGELFF. The V gene is TRBV5-1, the J gene TRBJ2-2; TCRdb gives TRBD2 as the D gene, but with no DNA this cannot be confirmed. The V gene's germline CDR1 is SGHRS and CDR2 YFSETQ. The CDR3 consists of 13 residues.

This clonotype is labeled medium-sized based on frequency. The rearrangement joins TRBV20-1 to TRBJ2-7; TCRdb gives TRBD1 as the D gene, but with no DNA this cannot be confirmed. The length of the CDR3 is 14 residues. Looked up from germline, CDR1 is DFQATT and CDR2 is SNEGSKA (reference sequence). CDR3 region: CSARAGTGSYEQYF.

The chain has TRBV5-1 and TRBJ2-5; TCRdb reports TRBD1, a call that lacks DNA to check it against. The germline CDR1 and CDR2 sequences are SGHRS and YFSETQ. The CDR3 length is 16 residues. The CDR3: CASSKGQGGFQETQYF.

The CDR3 here is CASSYSGLQRREYF. The chain employs TRBV6-5 and TRBJ2-5; TCRdb selects TRBD2, and the lack of DNA leaves this call unchecked. This CDR3 has 14 residues. The germline CDR1 and CDR2 sequences are MNHEY and SVGAGI.

The V gene is TRBV12-3 or TRBV12-4, the J gene TRBJ2-4; there is no DNA to check the TCRdb D call of TRBD1. The CDR3 sequence is 16 residues long. This CDR3 reads CASSRRTVVVKNIQYF.

This clonotype ranks as medium-sized in terms of frequency. V gene TRBV29-1 combines with J gene TRBJ1-2; the TCRdb call, TRBD1, lacks DNA for checking. CDR1 and CDR2 (germline): SQVTM, ANQGSEA. The CDR3 has 16 residues. The CDR3 loop reads CSVDWGQGTWNYGYTF.

The chain uses TRBV27 and TRBJ1-5. The CDR3 covers 15 residues. The germline gives CDR1 MNHEY, CDR2 SMNVEV (reference sequence). CDR3 region: CASSLTRYSNQPQHF.

The chain has TRBV28 and TRBJ2-3; TCRdb's assignment of TRBD2 cannot be checked, as there is no DNA. The CDR3 is 16 amino acids. The germline gives CDR1 MDHEN, CDR2 SYDVKM. CDR3 loop: CASSSLAASETDTQYF.

This chain connects TRBV29-1 to TRBJ2-2. The CDR3 loop spans 12 amino acids. CDR1 and CDR2 (germline): SQVTM, ANQGSEA. The CDR3: CSIITGTGELFF.

The chain uses TRBV6-5 and TRBJ1-2. CDR3 length equals 16 residues. Germline CDR1 reads MNHEY; CDR2 reads SVGAGI. Here the CDR3 reads CASSLTIDGEYYGYTF.

The CDR3 sequence: CASSLVSGAAEAFF. The chain employs TRBV11-2 and TRBJ1-1; the D call from TCRdb, TRBD1, cannot be confirmed without DNA. The germline CDR1 and CDR2 sequences are SGHAT and FQNNGV. The CDR3 consists of 14 residues.

The chain uses TRBV7-2 and TRBJ2-1; TCRdb's D call of TRBD2 is untestable without DNA. Germline V gives CDR1 SGHTA, CDR2 FQGNSA. The CDR3 covers 18 residues. The CDR3: CASRLTSGSALSYNEQFF.

The chain uses TRBV2 and TRBJ1-2; checking the TCRdb D call of TRBD1 is not possible without DNA. The CDR3 totals 15 residues. Germline CDR1 SNHLY, CDR2 FYNNEI. CDR3 loop: CASSEADRPFYGYTF.

The chain uses TRBV4-1 and TRBJ2-3; the D gene TCRdb calls, TRBD1, cannot be checked with no DNA. CDR1 and CDR2 from the germline V gene are MGHRA and YSYEKL. The CDR3 loop spans 15 amino acids. Here the CDR3 reads CASSLYRGGPDTQYF.

The J gene is TRBJ2-1, the V gene TRBV12-3 or TRBV12-4; absent DNA, TCRdb's TRBD1 call cannot be checked. The CDR3 is 14 amino acids. The CDR3 here is CASRTSGSGNEQFF.

The chain joins TRBV6-2 or TRBV6-3 to TRBJ2-1; TCRdb indicates TRBD2, and absent DNA this call remains unverified. The length of the CDR3 is 16 residues. Germline V gives CDR1 MNHEY, CDR2 SVGEGT. The CDR3: CASSYPGTSGRNEQFF.

The chain is built from TRBV5-1 and TRBJ2-2; as DNA is missing, the TRBD2 call by TCRdb cannot be tested. This CDR3 comprises 16 residues. Germline values: CDR1 SGHRS, CDR2 YFSETQ. The CDR3 loop is CASSFLRESGTGELFF.

The chain links TRBV4-3 to TRBJ2-7; TCRdb selects TRBD1, and the lack of DNA leaves this call unchecked. CDR3 length: 14 residues. CDR1 LGHNA and CDR2 YSLEER come from the germline V gene. CDR3: CASSQVRGSTEQYF.